The rows below give T cell receptor beta chains drawn from one sample of a study of human T cells and chemical hapten exposure. TCRdb re-called the 5' RACE reads with MiXCR, one entry per CDR3 protein. The sample comprises about 140,000 distinct CDR3 sequences, around 4.1% of which are singletons, and about 1.3% rests with the top ten. The source of these receptors is a female donor in good health. CDR3s include the opening cysteine and the closing phenylalanine or tryptophan. The D gene is left open where the match is weak. Size values are once, few and many counts, or a class for expanded clones, and some rows have none.

TRBV27,TRBD1,many,TRBJ1-3,CASRTAGTDSGNTIYF,TGTGCCAGCAGAACCGCCGGGACAGACTCTGGAAACACCATATATTTT
TRBV5-6,-,many,TRBJ1-5,CASSFGLTSNQPQHF,TGTGCCAGCAGCTTCGGCCTAACAAGCAATCAGCCCCAGCATTTT
TRBV7-9,-,many,TRBJ1-5,CASSSGGVVNQPQHF,TGTGCCAGCAGCTCCGGGGGGGTTGTTAATCAGCCCCAGCATTTT
TRBV6-5,-,many,TRBJ1-2,CASSYGRENYGYTF,TGTGCCAGCAGTTACGGTCGGGAGAACTATGGCTACACCTTC
TRBV6-2/TRBV6-3,-,many,TRBJ2-7,CASSYQVETSEQYF,TGTGCCAGCAGTTACCAGGTCGAGACCAGCGAGCAGTACTTC
TRBV7-9,TRBD1,many,TRBJ1-6,CASTQDRGSVWDSPLHF,TGTGCCAGCACCCAGGACAGGGGCTCGGTGTGGGATTCACCCCTCCACTTT
TRBV7-9,-,few,TRBJ2-3,CASSPRAGKGSDTQYF,TGTGCCAGCAGCCCCCGGGCAGGGAAGGGTTCAGATACGCAGTATTTT
TRBV20-1,TRBD1,few,TRBJ1-6,CSIKNLRDRGLTNAPLHF,TGCAGTATCAAGAACCTTCGGGACAGGGGGTTAACAAATGCACCCCTCCACTTT
TRBV7-2,TRBD1,few,TRBJ1-2,CASSLETGGTYGYTF,TGTGCCAGCAGCTTAGAAACAGGGGGAACCTATGGCTACACCTTC
TRBV6-5,-,few,TRBJ1-5,CASSYSDPGQPQHF,TGTGCCAGCAGTTACTCGGACCCCGGTCAGCCCCAGCATTTT
TRBV5-5,TRBD2,many,TRBJ2-4,CASSPGTSGGAINIQYF,TGTGCCAGCAGCCCGGGGACTAGCGGGGGGGCCATCAACATTCAGTACTTC
TRBV12-3/TRBV12-4,TRBD2,many,TRBJ2-5,CASSSVGRAGAPDF,TGTGCCAGCAGTTCCGTTGGACGAGCGGGGGCCCCGGACTTC
TRBV3-1,-,many,TRBJ2-5,CASSPPGGHQETQYF,TGTGCCAGCAGCCCTCCCGGGGGCCACCAAGAGACCCAGTACTTC
TRBV5-1,-,-,TRBJ2-3,CASSLSLAKGSDTQYF,TGCGCCAGCAGCTTGAGCCTAGCGAAGGGATCAGATACGCAGTATTTT
TRBV7-2,-,many,TRBJ1-1,CASSSMGRTEAFF,TGTGCCAGCAGCTCCATGGGTCGGACTGAAGCTTTCTTT
TRBV21-1,-,many,TRBJ1-5,CASSNRQNNQPQHF,TGTGCCAGCAGCAATCGACAGAACAATCAGCCCCAGCATTTT
TRBV6-5,-,many,TRBJ1-1,CASSYWQGRTEAFF,TGTGCCAGCAGTTATTGGCAGGGGAGGACTGAAGCTTTCTTT
TRBV7-3,-,many,TRBJ1-2,CASSPGRAEHSYGYTF,TGTGCCAGCAGCCCGGGCAGGGCCGAGCATAGCTATGGCTACACCTTC
TRBV6-1,TRBD2,-,TRBJ2-3,CASCAGGTRYTDTQYF,TGTGCCAGCTGCGCGGGGGGGACACGTTACACAGATACGCAGTATTTT
TRBV5-5,-,many,TRBJ2-5,CASSFRTVQETQYF,TGTGCCAGCAGCTTCAGGACGGTGCAAGAGACCCAGTACTTC
TRBV20-1,TRBD1,many,TRBJ1-1,CSVRTGAENTEAFF,TGCAGTGTTAGGACAGGGGCCGAGAACACTGAAGCTTTCTTT
TRBV7-2,TRBD2,many,TRBJ2-1,CASILNSGGGGNEQFF,TGTGCCAGCATCCTAAATAGCGGGGGGGGGGGCAATGAGCAGTTCTTC
TRBV7-2,-,-,TRBJ2-5,CASSPGSQETQYF,TGTGCCAGCAGCCCTGGCAGTCAAGAGACCCAGTACTTC
TRBV14,-,many,TRBJ1-1,CASSQDRGTMEAFF,TGTGCCAGCAGCCAAGATCGGGGCACAATGGAAGCTTTCTTT
TRBV7-8,-,many,TRBJ2-2,CASSRGPGELFF,TGTGCCAGCAGCCGAGGACCCGGGGAGCTGTTTTTT
TRBV5-6,TRBD1,-,TRBJ2-5,CASSLDPTGAETQYF,TGTGCCAGCAGCTTGGACCCGACAGGGGCCGAGACCCAGTACTTC
TRBV20-1,-,many,TRBJ1-5,CSARVPGIGQPQHF,TGCAGTGCTAGAGTGCCGGGAATTGGGCAGCCCCAGCATTTT
TRBV5-1,-,many,TRBJ2-7,CASSLFLVGDSYEQYF,TGCGCCAGCAGCTTGTTTCTCGTCGGGGACTCCTACGAGCAGTACTTC
TRBV7-2,-,many,TRBJ2-7,CASSLVAVSYEQYF,TGTGCCAGCAGCTTAGTGGCAGTTTCCTACGAGCAGTACTTC
TRBV2,TRBD2,many,TRBJ2-1,CASSPGLAGKSYNEQFF,TGTGCCAGCAGTCCAGGACTAGCGGGGAAGTCCTACAATGAGCAGTTCTTC
TRBV5-6,-,few,TRBJ2-3,CASSTTGLRGYTDTQYF,TGTGCCAGCAGCACCACAGGGCTGCGGGGGTACACAGATACGCAGTATTTT
TRBV7-7,TRBD1,many,TRBJ2-1,CASSPDRDEQFF,TGTGCCAGCAGCCCAGACAGGGATGAGCAGTTCTTC
TRBV7-9,TRBD1,few,TRBJ2-2,CASSAGQGLGELFF,TGTGCCAGCAGCGCTGGACAGGGCCTCGGGGAGCTGTTTTTT
TRBV20-1,-,many,TRBJ1-6,CSAREGPNWDSPLHF,TGCAGTGCTAGAGAGGGACCCAACTGGGATTCACCCCTCCACTTT
TRBV6-2/TRBV6-3,TRBD1,many,TRBJ1-1,CASRFGRQGRNTEAFF,TGTGCCAGCAGGTTCGGTAGACAGGGGCGGAACACTGAAGCTTTCTTT
TRBV7-2,TRBD1,-,TRBJ2-2,CASSLRRGRCTGELFF,TGTGCCAGCAGCTTACGCAGGGGGCGCTGCACCGGGGAGCTGTTTTTT
TRBV18,-,many,TRBJ2-7,CASSPRFRLYKNYEQYF,TGTGCCAGCTCACCCCGATTTAGGCTTTACAAGAACTACGAGCAGTACTTC
TRBV2,-,-,TRBJ2-2,CASTPGNTGELFF,TGTGCCAGCACCCCAGGGAACACCGGGGAGCTGTTTTTT
TRBV12-3/TRBV12-4,TRBD1,few,TRBJ2-4,CASSRDSKNIQYF,TGTGCCAGCAGTAGGGACAGTAAAAACATTCAGTACTTC
TRBV7-2,-,many,TRBJ1-2,CASSLGGRANYGYTF,TGTGCCAGCAGCTTAGGGGGCAGGGCCAACTATGGCTACACCTTC
TRBV20-1,-,many,TRBJ2-3,CSARGGATDTQYF,TGCAGTGCTAGGGGGGGTGCCACAGATACGCAGTATTTT
TRBV28,-,many,TRBJ1-1,CASRDRVYTEAFF,TGTGCCAGCAGGGACAGAGTGTACACTGAAGCTTTCTTT
TRBV27,TRBD1,many,TRBJ1-1,CASSSRQGALGTEAFF,TGTGCCAGCAGTTCTAGACAGGGGGCATTGGGGACTGAAGCTTTCTTT
TRBV5-1,-,-,TRBJ1-2,CASSLGLIIQGEDGYTF,TGCGCCAGCAGCTTGGGTCTTATAATACAGGGAGAGGATGGCTACACCTTC
TRBV25-1,TRBD1,many,TRBJ1-3,CASMGQGGPNTIYF,TGTGCCAGCATGGGACAGGGGGGTCCAAACACCATATATTTT
TRBV6-2/TRBV6-3,TRBD2,-,TRBJ2-1,CASSYDYRGTRTFHEQFF,TGTGCCAGCAGTTACGACTATCGCGGGACTAGGACCTTCCATGAGCAGTTCTTC
TRBV5-1,-,many,TRBJ1-2,CASSLSQTYGYTF,TGCGCCAGCAGCTTGAGCCAGACCTATGGCTACACCTTC
TRBV4-2,-,many,TRBJ2-4,CASSQESRGPDIQYF,TGTGCCAGCAGCCAAGAATCTAGGGGCCCGGACATTCAGTACTTC
TRBV7-8,-,many,TRBJ1-5,CASSLTGRGRGNQPQHF,TGTGCCAGCAGCTTAACGGGGAGGGGTAGGGGGAATCAGCCCCAGCATTTT
TRBV5-1,-,many,TRBJ1-6,CASSLGEGSSYNSPLHF,TGCGCCAGCAGCTTGGGCGAGGGAAGCTCCTATAATTCACCCCTCCACTTT
TRBV7-9,-,many,TRBJ2-5,CASRASAVQETQYF,TGTGCCAGCAGAGCGTCGGCGGTACAAGAGACCCAGTACTTC
TRBV7-2,-,many,TRBJ2-7,CASSLSSLRTYEQYF,TGTGCCAGCAGCTTATCATCCCTCCGGACCTACGAGCAGTACTTC
TRBV7-9,-,few,TRBJ2-7,CASSSDSSYEQYF,TGTGCCAGCAGCTCAGACAGCTCCTACGAGCAGTACTTC
TRBV9,-,few,TRBJ1-4,CASSVEAEGVLEKLFF,TGTGCCAGCAGCGTAGAGGCCGAGGGGGTTTTGGAAAAACTGTTTTTT
TRBV7-2,-,-,TRBJ2-7,CASSLGPPGDEQYF,TGTGCCAGCAGCTTAGGCCCCCCGGGGGACGAGCAGTACTTC
TRBV7-2,TRBD1,many,TRBJ2-3,CASSLAVQGARTQYF,TGTGCCAGCAGCTTAGCGGTCCAGGGGGCGCGTACGCAGTATTTT
TRBV10-3,TRBD1,-,TRBJ1-2,CAIRPGQGAGYTF,TGTGCCATCAGGCCCGGACAGGGTGCTGGCTACACCTTC